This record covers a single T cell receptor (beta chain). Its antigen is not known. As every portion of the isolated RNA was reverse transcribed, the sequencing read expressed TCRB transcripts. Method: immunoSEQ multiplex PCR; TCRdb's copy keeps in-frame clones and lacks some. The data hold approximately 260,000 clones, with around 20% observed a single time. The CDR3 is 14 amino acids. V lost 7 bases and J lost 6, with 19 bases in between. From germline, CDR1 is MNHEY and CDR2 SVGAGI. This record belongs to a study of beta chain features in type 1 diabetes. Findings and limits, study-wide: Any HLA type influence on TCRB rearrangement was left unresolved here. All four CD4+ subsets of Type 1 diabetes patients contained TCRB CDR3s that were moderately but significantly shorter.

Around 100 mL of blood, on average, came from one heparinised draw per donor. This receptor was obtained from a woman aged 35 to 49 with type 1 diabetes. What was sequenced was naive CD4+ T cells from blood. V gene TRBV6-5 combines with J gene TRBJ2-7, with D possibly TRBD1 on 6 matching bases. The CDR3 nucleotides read TGTGCCAGCAAAACCGGGACATACGAGCGCGAGCAGTACTTC. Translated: CASKTGTYEREQYF.